One and the same sample provided the 21 T cell receptor beta chains below, sequenced in a study of shared clonotypes between healthy human individuals. The repertoire was sequenced with immunoSEQ multiplex PCR; TCRdb's copy has only in-frame clones and lacks some. The data show millions of clones, 93% seen once. The source material was naive CD4+ T cells from PBMCs. Regarding subset: CD45RA+ positively selected. The receptor source for this set is a man aged 18 to 29 in good health. Some clones in this sample may be carry-over from other donors' samples.

This chain connects TRBV21-1 to TRBJ2-1. TRBV21-1 has pseudogene status. This CDR3 is built from 12 residues. CDR3 in amino acids: CASRNAPNEQFF. The CDR3 DNA reads TGTGCCAGCCGGAACGCCCCCAATGAGCAGTTCTTC.

The gene calls are TRBV5-6 and TRBJ2-5; D is undetermined. The J call may not be correct, given that the DNA end is closer to TRBJ2-7. The CDR3 has 12 residues. From germline, CDR1 is SGHDT and CDR2 YYEEEE. CDR3 loop: CASSLSQDEQYF. For the CDR3, the DNA is TGTGCCAGCAGCTTAAGTCAGGACGAGCAGTACTTC.

The genes are TRBV6-5 and TRBJ2-6; no reliable D call. V lost 0 bases and J 0 bases, leaving 6 bases between the germline ends. The CDR3 runs to 16 residues. Germline V gene lookup returns CDR1 MNHEY and CDR2 SVGAGI. The CDR3 loop reads CASSYSALSGANVLTF. The CDR3 DNA reads TGTGCCAGCAGTTACTCGGCCCTCTCTGGGGCCAACGTCCTGACTTTC.

This clone has more than one count but fewer than ten. V and J are TRBV2 and TRBJ1-1; D call uncertain. This CDR3 is 13 amino acids long. V lost 6 bases to trimming and J lost 1 base, with 9 bases between them. Germline values: CDR1 SNHLY, CDR2 FYNNEI. In nucleotides, the CDR3 is TGTGCCAGCAGGATACAAACGAACACTGAAGCTTTCTTT. It specifies CASRIQTNTEAFF.

This chain joins TRBV5-4 and TRBJ2-5; tentative D call: TRBD1 (6 bases). V was clipped by 3 bases and J by 0 bases, with 6 bases between them. In germline, CDR1 is SGHNT, CDR2 YYREEE (reference sequence). The CDR3 consists of 13 residues. The CDR3 sequence: CASSWTDQETQYF. The CDR3 DNA follows: TGTGCCAGCAGCTGGACAGACCAAGAGACCCAGTACTTC.

The chain links TRBV5-1 to TRBJ2-3, with 9 bases fitting TRBD1. With V trimmed by 6 bases and J by 4 bases, 12 bases remained unmatched. There are 16 residues in the CDR3. CDR1 and CDR2 from the germline V gene are SGHRS and YFSETQ. The CDR3 nucleotides read TGCGCCAGCAATGATCCGGGACAGGGTGGCGCAGATACGCAGTATTTT. Translation gives CASNDPGQGGADTQYF.

This clone appeared a single time. The junction does not match germline at one end; this may be a read error. This chain joins TRBV10-3 and TRBJ2-7, with D uncertain. Germline V CDR1 and CDR2: ENHRY, SYGVKD. The CDR3 runs to 12 residues. CDR3 nucleotides: TGTGCCATCAGTGAGTCGACGGCTAGTTGGTTCTTC. It specifies CAISESTASWFF.

The gene calls are TRBV5-4 and TRBJ2-5; 9 bases are a match to TRBD2. The V gene's germline CDR1 is SGHNT and CDR2 YYREEE (reference sequence). V lost 1 base to trimming and J lost 3 bases; unmatched junction nucleotides: 7. The CDR3 has 16 amino acids. In DNA form, the CDR3 reads TGTGCCAGCAGCTTGTCTAGCGGGAAGGCGGAAGAGACCCAGTACTTC. Its translation: CASSLSSGKAEETQYF.

This clone occurred once. The chain couples TRBV6-5 to TRBJ2-5; 7 bases map to TRBD2. This CDR3 is 14 amino acids long. With V trimmed by 4 bases and J by 5 bases, 7 bases remained unmatched. Looked up from germline, CDR1 is MNHEY and CDR2 is SVGAGI. CDR3 nucleotide sequence: TGTGCCAGCAGTTTGGGCGGGAGAAGGGAGACCCAGTACTTC. Amino acids: CASSLGGRRETQYF.

This clone showed up just once. This rearrangement joins TRBV18 to TRBJ2-1, with TRBD2 identical over 9 bases. Unmatched junction bases numbered 11, after V lost 2 bases and J lost 6 bases. Per the germline V gene, CDR1 is KGHSH and CDR2 is LQKENI. The CDR3 totals 17 residues. CDR3 sequence reads: CASSPGLPGLAVNEQFF. DNA for the CDR3: TGTGCCAGCTCACCAGGCCTTCCGGGACTAGCAGTCAATGAGCAGTTCTTC.

The chain carries TRBV4-2 and TRBJ2-7; tentative D call: TRBD2 (5 bases). The V end lost 2 bases, the J end lost 1 base, and 12 bases lay between the germline ends. Germline V lookup: CDR1 LGHNA, CDR2 YNFKEQ. This CDR3 spans 15 amino acids. CDR3 amino acids: CASSQSLVASYEQYF. The CDR3 DNA follows: TGTGCCAGCAGCCAATCGCTCGTAGCGTCCTACGAGCAGTACTTC.

The rearrangement joins TRBV2 to TRBJ2-7; TRBD2 matches at 8 bases. Losses at the gene ends were 4 bases for V and 4 bases for J; bases not matched to a gene: 6. The CDR3 consists of 14 residues. Germline V gives CDR1 SNHLY, CDR2 FYNNEI. The DNA for the CDR3 is TGTGCCAGCAGTGGCAGCGGGAGAAGTTACGAGCAGTACTTC. It translates to CASSGSGRSYEQYF. The full variable domain, with the rest looked up from reference TRBV2 and TRBJ2-7, is EPEVTQTPSHQVTQMGQEVILRCVPISNHLYFYWYRQILGQKVEFLVSFYNNEISEKSEIFDDQFSVERPDGSNFTLKIRSTKLEDSAMYFCASSGSGRSYEQYFGPGTRLTVT.

The chain links TRBV19 to TRBJ1-1, with 9 bases identical to TRBD1. Per germline, CDR1 LNHDA and CDR2 SQIVND (reference sequence). There are 13 residues in the CDR3. With V trimmed by 7 bases and J by 3 bases, 3 bases remained unmatched. The DNA of the CDR3 is TGTGCCAGTAAAAGGACAGGGGACACTGAAGCTTTCTTT. Translated, it gives CASKRTGDTEAFF. The entire variable domain, with the rest obtained from reference TRBV19 and TRBJ1-1, is as follows: DGGITQSPKYLFRKEGQNVTLSCEQNLNHDAMYWYRQDPGQGLRLIYYSQIVNDFQKGDIAEGYSVSREKKESFPLTVTSAQKNPTAFYLCASKRTGDTEAFFGQGTRLTVV.

CDR3 DNA: TGTGCCAGCAGACCAGGGGGCTCTGGAAACACCATATATTTT. Protein sequence: CASRPGGSGNTIYF. The rearrangement joins TRBV2 to TRBJ1-3; 7 bases are shared with TRBD1. The V gene end was trimmed by 6 bases and the J gene end by 0 bases; junction bases not matched to a gene: 2. The CDR3 is 14 residues long. Germline CDR1 is SNHLY and CDR2 is FYNNEI.

The chain links TRBV29-1 to TRBJ1-1; the D is unclear. This CDR3 has 13 residues. V was trimmed by 6 bases and J by 8 bases, leaving 19 bases between them. Germline CDR1 is SQVTM and CDR2 is ANQGSEA. CDR3 region: CSVRPVFQDEAFF. CDR3 coding DNA: TGCAGCGTCCGCCCCGTTTTCCAAGACGAAGCTTTCTTT. Filled out from reference TRBV29-1 and TRBJ1-1, the complete variable domain reads SAVISQKPSRDICQRGTSLTIQCQVDSQVTMMFWYRQQPGQSLTLIATANQGSEATYESGFVIDKFPISRPNLTFSTLTVSNMSPEDSSIYLCSVRPVFQDEAFFGQGTRLTVV.

The CDR3 loop is CASSPDNTGELFF. CDR3 in DNA: TGTGCCAGCAGTCCGGATAACACCGGGGAGCTGTTTTTT. V and J are TRBV2 and TRBJ2-2; the D is unclear. The CDR3 sequence is 13 residues long. CDR1 and CDR2 from the germline V gene are SNHLY and FYNNEI. The V gene lost 5 bases and the J gene lost 2 bases, with 6 bases spanning the gap.

The V and J genes are TRBV6-6 and TRBJ1-1, with D maybe TRBD1 (6 bases). The CDR3 covers 14 residues. From germline, CDR1 is MNHNY and CDR2 SVGAGI (reference sequence). V was trimmed by 7 bases and J by 6 bases, leaving 18 bases between them. CDR3 region: CASIGGQGRSEAFF. CDR3 bases: TGTGCCAGCATAGGGGGGCAGGGTCGCTCTGAAGCTTTCTTT.

The CDR3 DNA follows: TGTGCCTGGAATCGACTAGCGGGAGTCCCCGATACGCAGTATTTT. Translating gives CAWNRLAGVPDTQYF. The rearrangement joins TRBV30 to TRBJ2-3, with TRBD2 matching over 12 bases. Trimming took 4 bases from V and 6 from J; bases not matched to a gene: 8. This CDR3 spans 15 amino acids. In germline, CDR1 is GTSNPN, CDR2 SVGIG (reference sequence).

V gene TRBV7-9 combines with J gene TRBJ2-7, with a tentative D call TRBD1 (5 bases). This CDR3 comprises 13 residues. Germline CDR1 reads SEHNR; CDR2 reads FQNEAQ (reference sequence). The germline V and J ends were trimmed by 9 bases and 4 bases, with 16 bases remaining between them. CDR3 sequence: CASQATVYYEQYF. CDR3 in DNA: TGTGCCAGTCAGGCGACAGTTTATTACGAGCAGTACTTC.

The chain joins TRBV2 to TRBJ2-1, with unresolved D. Trimming took 2 bases from V and 4 from J, leaving 12 bases between them. There are 15 residues in the CDR3. From germline, CDR1 is SNHLY and CDR2 FYNNEI. CDR3 sequence: CASSEQVSTYNEQFF. In DNA form, the CDR3 reads TGTGCCAGCAGTGAACAGGTGTCTACTTACAATGAGCAGTTCTTC.

This clone was found once. The rearrangement links TRBV6-5 to TRBJ2-7, with D hard to call. Trimming took 6 bases from V and 7 from J, leaving 13 bases between them. The CDR3 length is 12 residues. CDR1 is MNHEY, CDR2 SVGAGI, per germline. The CDR3 bases are TGTGCCAGCAGCACACACCCCGGGGAGCAGTACTTC. It yields the protein CASSTHPGEQYF.